This T cell receptor beta chain was captured by sequencing in a study of T cells after yellow fever vaccination (dated 2019 in TCRdb). With regard to the full study: The SMART-Seq v4 Ultra Low Input RNA kit was used to prepare libraries from fractions with low cell numbers. To follow T-cell clones before and after both primary and booster YFV17D yellow fever vaccination, bulk TCR alpha and beta repertoires underwent longitudinal sequencing. Two healthy male donors made up the cohort, one aged 18 to 29 years and the other aged 30 to 40 years. Blood was drawn at multiple timepoints before and after primary and secondary immunization, with bulk PBMC replicates and cell subsets isolated.

Results and caveats for the whole study, not just this receptor: A small fraction of clonotypes showed up in both the CD4 and CD8 compartments, probably as a result of convergent recombination. The study included only a couple of donors, which limits how far the findings can be generalized. Because abundant contaminating clonotypes from the bulk population could be contained in FACS-sorted repertoires, computational filtering was required. The secondary T-cell response was weaker than the primary response but faster, peaking on day 5 instead of day 15. Most clones expanded after primary vaccination were re-detected after the booster (96% of CD4 and approximately 85% of CD8), suggesting broad memory maintenance.

The treatment or condition label for this specimen denotes: live attenuated yellow fever vaccine strain. PBMCs were isolated from peripheral blood using a standard Ficoll-Paque protocol. Dynabeads CD4 and CD8 positive selection kits were used to isolate the CD4 and CD8 T-cell fractions. RNA was extracted with TriZol from bulk PBMCs, CD4 and CD8 fractions, and dextramer-positive and dextramer-negative fractions. Concerning this clonotype itself: Its specific antigen is unknown. Base qualities are not provided; no much larger clone lies one nucleotide away.

V drops 1 base and J drops 7 bases, leaving 10 bases in between. CDR1 and CDR2, looked up from the germline V gene, are SQVTM and ANQGSEA. The CDR3 measures 12 amino acids from cysteine to phenylalanine. Left in the record is the CDR3 DNA by itself, 36 bases read in frame from the first base. The sequencing machine was an Illumina NovaSeq 6000. Synthesis of TCR cDNA relied on 5'RACE template switching, a step that introduced a universal primer site along with unique molecular identifiers. Priming for cDNA synthesis came from both the TCR alpha and TCR beta constant segments. Library amplification involved two PCR steps, and the second step added sample barcodes and sequencing adapters. Sequencing of the libraries was done on either Illumina HiSeq 2500 (2x100 bp) or NovaSeq (2x150 bp). As for how the authors treated the data: MIGEC was used to demultiplex reads and collapse the reads into UMI consensus sequences, and MiXCR was used for V(D)J alignment. Vaccine-responding clonotypes were defined with edgeR using replicate PBMC samples, requiring FDR below 0.01 and a log2 fold change above 5 up to day 15. Bulk clonotypes were assigned CD4 or CD8 identity according to which sequenced CD4 or CD8 repertoire held them at higher abundance. TCRdb reran the public reads through fastp at Q25 and MiXCR, keeping productive beta chains. Records with the same CDR3 protein are collapsed into one entry carrying the most frequent genes and DNA. The V and J calls reflect TCRdb's pipeline rather than the authors' work. Across this sample there are about 210,000 distinct CDR3 sequences, with roughly 3.3% seen only once. 3.2% of the sample is held by the ten biggest clonotypes.

The source material was CD4+ T cells sorted from PBMCs, sampled 10 days after the yellow fever booster vaccination. The sequence came from a man between 18 and 29 years old who received the YFV17D yellow fever vaccine. Recombination connected TRBV29-1 to TRBJ1-2, with no reliable assignment of the D segment. CDR3 sequence: CSVEGGGGGYTF. Read as DNA, the sequence is TGCAGCGTTGAAGGCGGAGGAGGTGGCTACACCTTC.